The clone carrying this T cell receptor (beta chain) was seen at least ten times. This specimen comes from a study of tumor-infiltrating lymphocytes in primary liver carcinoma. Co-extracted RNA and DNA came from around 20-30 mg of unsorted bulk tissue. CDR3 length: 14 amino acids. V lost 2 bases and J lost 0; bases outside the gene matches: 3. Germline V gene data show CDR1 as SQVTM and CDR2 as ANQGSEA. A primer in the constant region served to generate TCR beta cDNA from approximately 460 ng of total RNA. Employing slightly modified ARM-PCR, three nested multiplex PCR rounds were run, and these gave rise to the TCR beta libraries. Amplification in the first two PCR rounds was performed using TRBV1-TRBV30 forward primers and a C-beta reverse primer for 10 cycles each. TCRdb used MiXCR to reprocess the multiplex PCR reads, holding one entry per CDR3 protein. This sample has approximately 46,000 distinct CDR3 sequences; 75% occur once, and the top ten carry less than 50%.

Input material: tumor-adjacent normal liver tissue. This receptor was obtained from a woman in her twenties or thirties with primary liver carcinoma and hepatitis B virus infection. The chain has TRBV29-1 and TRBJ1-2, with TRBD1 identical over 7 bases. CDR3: CSVERDRPNYGYTF. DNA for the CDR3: TGCAGCGTTGAAAGGGACAGACCTAACTATGGCTACACCTTC.